The present TCR beta chain was sequenced within a study of siplizumab effects on memory and regulatory T cells (dated by TCRdb to about 2019). Turning to the overall study: The study examined how the anti-CD2 antibody siplizumab affects alloreactive T-cell subsets in allogeneic mixed lymphocyte reactions built from human PBMCs. What the authors observed across the whole study: Siplizumab significantly lowered the cumulative frequency of alloreactive sequences that could be traced to unstimulated CD4+ memory T cells. Roughly 75-97% of proliferating CD4+ or CD8+ clones could not be assigned a naive or memory phenotype. Unstimulated naive T cells appeared more diverse than memory T cells, and naive cells seemed to contribute substantially to the alloresponse. Among mappable alloreactive CD4+ clones, an average Treg-derived fraction of 68.8% was observed with siplizumab, compared with roughly 27% in control reactions. Sequences below about 10^-5 frequency were poorly captured, so only a minor fraction of alloreactive clones could be mapped to unstimulated subsets. No functional confirmation was obtained for the suppressive function of proliferating Tregs from siplizumab cultures.

The method behind the library was the immunoSEQ multiplex PCR assay. Around 10^5 TCR templates per sample were assayed by the deep sequencing platform. Genomic DNA extracted from sorted T cells was the material used for TCRbeta CDR3 sequencing. In the original analysis: The R programming language was used for clonal analysis of the TCRbeta CDR3 data. Alloreactive CD4+ and CD8+ clones were identified by comparing unstimulated samples to CFSE-low samples taken after the reaction. Regulatory or non-regulatory origin was assigned to alloreactive CD4+ clones by matching of sequences to sorted unstimulated Treg and non-Treg repertoires. Not all clones reach the TCRdb copy of this immuneACCESS table, which keeps in-frame sequences only. Checked studies attribute under half of the gap to unresolved V genes and leave the rest unexplained. The DNA gave D and trimming, while V, J and clone size come from that table. A total of approximately 52,000 clones appear in this sample, 95% to 97% of them only once. The leading ten clones occupy about 0.6% of the sample.

From its cysteine to its phenylalanine, the CDR3 spans 16 amino acids. The CDR3 DNA has 48 bases and is translated from base 1. The V end gives up 2 bases and the J end 1 base, leaving 4 bases in the junction not matched to a gene. CDR1 and CDR2 are read off the germline V gene (reference sequence) as SGHAT and FQDESV. In a few donor pairs, further sequencing was done on unstimulated CD8+ naive, CD4+ memory, CD8+ TEMRA, CD4+ naive and CD8+ effector memory subsets. TCRbeta CDR3 sequencing was performed on sorted unstimulated T cells and on proliferating T cells recovered from mixed lymphocyte reactions. Fresh whole blood from fewer than 11 HLA-typed healthy donors was used to isolate PBMCs. This clone was observed once. The antigen this receptor binds is unknown. Base qualities are not recorded, but no much larger clone differs from it by a single base.

The receptor was derived from a human donor in good health. Recombination connected TRBV11-1 to TRBJ2-2, with TRBD2 identical over 7 junction bases. Sequencing was carried out using naive CD4+ T cells sorted from blood. In light of the paper, this sample's cell subset or site label describes: unstimulated naive T cells. The CDR3 region: CASSLNPSGNTGELFF. The sequenced DNA: TGTGCCAGCAGCTTAAATCCTAGCGGGAACACCGGGGAGCTGTTTTTT.